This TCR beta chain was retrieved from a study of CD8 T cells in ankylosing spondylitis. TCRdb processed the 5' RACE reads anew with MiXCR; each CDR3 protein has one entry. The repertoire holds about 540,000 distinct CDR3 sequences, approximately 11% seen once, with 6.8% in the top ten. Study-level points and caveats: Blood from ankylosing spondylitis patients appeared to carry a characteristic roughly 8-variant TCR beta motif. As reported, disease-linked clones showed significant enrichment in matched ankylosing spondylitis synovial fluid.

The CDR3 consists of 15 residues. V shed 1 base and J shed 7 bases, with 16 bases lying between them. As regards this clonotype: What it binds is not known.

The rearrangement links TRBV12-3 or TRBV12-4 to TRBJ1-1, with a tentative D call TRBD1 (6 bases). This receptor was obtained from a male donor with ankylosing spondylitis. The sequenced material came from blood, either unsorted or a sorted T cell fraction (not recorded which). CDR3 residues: CASSLGGRGVGEAFF. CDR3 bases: TGTGCCAGCAGTTTAGGTGGCAGGGGTGTTGGTGAAGCTTTCTTT.